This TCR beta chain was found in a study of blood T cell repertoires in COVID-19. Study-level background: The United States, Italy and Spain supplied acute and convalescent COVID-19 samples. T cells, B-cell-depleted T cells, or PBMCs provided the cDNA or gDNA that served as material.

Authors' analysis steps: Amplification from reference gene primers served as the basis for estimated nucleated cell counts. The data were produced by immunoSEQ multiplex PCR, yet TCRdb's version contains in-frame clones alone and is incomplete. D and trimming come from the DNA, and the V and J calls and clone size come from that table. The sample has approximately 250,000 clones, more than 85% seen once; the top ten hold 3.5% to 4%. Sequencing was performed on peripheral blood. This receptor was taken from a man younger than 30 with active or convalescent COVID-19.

In DNA form, the CDR3 reads TGTGCCAGCAGTTTAACAGAAAAAGAAGCTTTCTTT. It yields the protein CASSLTEKEAFF. The chain couples TRBV28 to TRBJ1-1; D remains ambiguous. Trimming took off 2 bases at V and 8 bases at J, with 9 bases between the two ends. The CDR3 spans 12 residues. The germline gives CDR1 MDHEN, CDR2 SYDVKM.